Listed below are T cell receptor beta chains from one sample, sequenced in a study of glioma-infiltrating T cells after dendritic cell vaccination. The assay was immunoSEQ multiplex PCR, and TCRdb's table has in-frame clones only and misses some. The repertoire consists of about 63,000 clones, with more than 75% occurring once and the leading ten covering more than 8.5%. Sequenced here: blood, sampled after dendritic cell vaccination. Source of these receptors: a human donor with glioblastoma. Both conserved end residues are part of each CDR3. The D gene is left open where the match is weak. Some rows have no size entry. The others give once, few or many, or a class for an expanded clone.

TRBV18	TRBJ2-7	NA	NA	CASSGQYEQYF	TGTGCCAGCTCTGGACAGTACGAGCAGTACTTC
TRBV5-4	TRBJ1-5	NA	NA	CASSLGVEGPQHF	TGTGCCAGCAGCTTGGGTGTGGAGGGGCCCCAGCATTTT
TRBV6-6	TRBJ1-2	NA	few	CASSYSVNYGYTF	TGTGCCAGCAGTTATTCAGTCAACTATGGCTACACCTTC
TRBV11-2	TRBJ2-5	NA	NA	CASSLDLFAGLQGETQYF	TGTGCCAGCAGCTTAGATCTATTTGCAGGACTTCAGGGGGAGACCCAGTACTTC
TRBV19	TRBJ2-7	TRBD2	once	CASSIGGDYEQYF	TGTGCCAGTAGTATCGGGGGGGACTACGAGCAGTACTTC
TRBV5-1	TRBJ2-7	NA	NA	CASSLNGVQLSYEQYF	TGCGCCAGCAGCTTGAATGGTGTACAGCTCTCCTACGAGCAGTACTTC
TRBV9	TRBJ2-7	TRBD1	NA	CASSVSTGLIYEQYF	TGTGCCAGCAGCGTATCGACAGGGCTGATCTACGAGCAGTACTTC
TRBV4-1	TRBJ2-4	NA	once	CASSQGQGLGNIQYF	TGCGCCAGCAGCCAAGGGCAGGGTTTGGGAAACATTCAGTACTTC
TRBV10-3	TRBJ2-1	TRBD1	once	CAISEETGFHNEQFF	TGTGCCATCAGTGAGGAGACAGGGTTCCACAATGAGCAGTTCTTC
TRBV15	TRBJ2-4	TRBD1	NA	CATSRDPTGLLENIQYF	TGTGCCACCAGCAGAGACCCGACAGGGTTACTCGAAAACATTCAGTACTTC
TRBV7-9	TRBJ2-3	NA	NA	CASSSRRTEGGTDTQYF	TGTGCCAGCAGCTCAAGGAGGACAGAAGGGGGCACAGATACGCAGTATTTT
TRBV27	TRBJ2-7	TRBD1	NA	CASGRQGSEQYF	TGTGCCAGCGGCAGACAGGGGAGCGAGCAGTACTTC
TRBV6-1	TRBJ1-1	NA	NA	CASSPGPNTEAFF	TGTGCCAGCAGTCCGGGTCCGAACACTGAAGCTTTCTTT
TRBV11-3	TRBJ1-1	TRBD1	NA	CASSLQGENTEAFF	TGTGCCAGCAGCTTACAGGGGGAGAACACTGAAGCTTTCTTT
TRBV7-8	TRBJ2-7	NA	few	CASSSGYTYEQYF	TGTGCCAGCAGCTCCGGGTATACCTACGAGCAGTACTTC
TRBV9	TRBJ1-2	TRBD1	NA	CASSVEAGGLGYTF	TGTGCCAGCAGCGTAGAAGCAGGGGGCTTAGGCTACACCTTC
TRBV7-2	TRBJ2-7	NA	NA	CASSPMAGPNYEQYF	TGTGCCAGCAGCCCGATGGCAGGTCCTAACTACGAGCAGTACTTC
TRBV6-5	TRBJ1-1	NA	NA	CASSKGTIEAFF	TGTGCCAGCAGTAAAGGGACAATTGAAGCTTTCTTT
TRBV4-2	TRBJ2-7	TRBD1	NA	CASSKGQDREQYF	TGTGCCAGCAGCAAGGGACAGGATCGCGAGCAGTACTTC
TRBV7-2	TRBJ2-5	NA	NA	CASSNDGGRTQYF	TGTGCCAGCAGCAACGATGGAGGACGGACCCAGTACTTC
TRBV5-4	TRBJ1-6	NA	NA	CASSWDVRESYNSPLHF	TGTGCCAGCAGCTGGGATGTCAGGGAATCCTATAATTCACCCCTCCACTTT
TRBV4-3	TRBJ1-4	NA	NA	CASSQDRQATNEKLFF	TGCGCCAGCAGCCAAGATAGGCAGGCAACTAATGAAAAACTGTTTTTT
TRBV14	TRBJ1-2	TRBD1	NA	CASSPQGADYGYTF	TGTGCCAGCAGCCCGCAGGGGGCAGACTATGGCTACACCTTC
TRBV9	TRBJ1-1	TRBD1	NA	CASSSTGVNTEAFF	TGTGCCAGCAGCTCAACAGGGGTGAACACTGAAGCTTTCTTT
TRBV12-2	TRBJ2-1	NA	NA	CASRPMTSKKKENEQFF	TGTGCAAGTCGGCCAATGACTAGCAAAAAGAAGGAGAATGAGCAGTTCTTC
TRBV10-3	TRBJ1-3	NA	NA	CAIRPRDTGNTIYF	TGTGCCATCAGGCCTCGGGACACTGGAAACACCATATATTTT
TRBV9	TRBJ2-7	NA	NA	CASSVAGREQYF	TGTGCCAGCAGCGTAGCTGGCAGGGAGCAGTACTTC
TRBV6-5	TRBJ1-2	TRBD1	NA	CASSYRGQGVYGYTF	TGTGCCAGCAGTTACAGGGGACAGGGGGTTTATGGCTACACCTTC
TRBV12-5	TRBJ1-1	NA	NA	CASGLTPQTNTEAFF	TGTGCTAGTGGTTTGACTCCCCAAACGAACACTGAAGCTTTCTTT
TRBV6-5	TRBJ2-3	TRBD2	few	CASSYGGELTDTQYF	TGTGCCAGCAGTTACGGGGGGGAGCTCACAGATACGCAGTATTTT